The subject of this entry is one T cell receptor beta chain. This clonotype was seen repeatedly, ten times or more. The antigen it binds to is not known. Base quality data are lacking; no much larger clone is found one base away. The library was generated by PCR. For sequencing, an Illumina HiSeq 2500 was employed. To normalize quantification of the TCRbeta repertoire, the TCR libraries were built with molecular barcoding that relied on unique molecular identifiers. TCRdb trimmed public reads at Q25 via fastp, called clones via MiXCR and kept in-frame beta chains. CDR3 protein sequences are deduplicated, and each keeps its most common genes and DNA. In this sample the table shows over 200,000 distinct CDR3 sequences, roughly a tenth of which occur a single time. The ten largest clonotypes hold approximately 5.9% of the sample. This specimen comes from a study of T-cell reconstitution after alpha-beta-depleted transplantation in children (dated by TCRdb to between 2015 and 2016). For the wider study: Using TCR repertoire profiling, the study quantitatively followed how T-cell immune reconstitution unfolded in children after TCRalphabeta/CD19-depleted allogeneic hematopoietic cell transplantation.

V was cut back by 5 bases and J by 1 base, leaving a gap of 17 bases between them. Based on the germline V gene (reference sequence), the CDR1 and CDR2 sequences are SEHNR and FQNEAQ. The CDR3 holds 16 amino acids from the cysteine to the phenylalanine. The sequence is cut down to CDR3 DNA, 48 bases in frame from base 1. This sequence was found in a human donor who donated a stem cell graft to a child with acute lymphoblastic leukemia. The chain is assembled from TRBV7-9 and TRBJ1-1; the D gene is perhaps TRBD1, from 5 matching bases. The sample consisted of PBMCs from the stem cell graft donor, taken from the stem cell graft. At the DNA level, the sequence is TGTGCCAGCAGCAACCCGGACCGGGGCCCGAACACTGAAGCTTTCTTT. This gives the protein CASSNPDRGPNTEAFF.